This T cell receptor beta chain comes out of a study of T cell responses to AZD1222 COVID-19 vaccine. Assay: immunoSEQ multiplex PCR; the TCRdb copy retains only in-frame clones and omits some. The table has about 150,000 clones, around 90% seen once. Between the trimmed V and J ends, which lost 1 base and 2 bases, there was a span of 10 bases. CDR1 is KGHSH and CDR2 is LQKENI in the germline V gene. The length of the CDR3 is 15 residues. This clone was picked up a small number of times. Its antigen is unknown. Study outcomes and limitations: Of the AZD1222 recipients, only five or six were seropositive at baseline. The repertoires were collected only after the peak T cell response. CD4 TCRs covered the whole spike, strongest at regions 160-218 and 743-854. Among the donors, most were white British and more were female, and clonal diversity was possibly underestimated.

The V gene is TRBV18, the J gene TRBJ2-3; no reliable D call. The sample was peripheral blood, taken 28 days after the second AZD1222 dose. The receptor was isolated from an adult who received the AZD1222 COVID-19 vaccine. The CDR3 sequence: CASSPRAPNTDTQYF. CDR3 bases: TGTGCCAGCTCACCACGGGCCCCCAACACAGATACGCAGTATTTT.